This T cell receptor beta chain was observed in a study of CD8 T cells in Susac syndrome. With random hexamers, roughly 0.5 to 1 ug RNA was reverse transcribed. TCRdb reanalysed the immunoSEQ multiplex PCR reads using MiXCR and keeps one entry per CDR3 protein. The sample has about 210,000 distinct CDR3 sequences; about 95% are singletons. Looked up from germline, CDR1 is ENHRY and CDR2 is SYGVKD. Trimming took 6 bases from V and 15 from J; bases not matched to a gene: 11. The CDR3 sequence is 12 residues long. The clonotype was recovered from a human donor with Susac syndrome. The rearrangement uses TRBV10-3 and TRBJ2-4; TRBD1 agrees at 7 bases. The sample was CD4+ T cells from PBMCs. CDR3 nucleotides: TGTGCCATCAGCGGCGACAGGGTAGTTCGGTACTTC. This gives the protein CAISGDRVVRYF.